The clone carrying this T cell receptor beta chain has ten or more counts. The sample comes from a study of human T cells and chemical hapten exposure. The total RNA was obtained from whole blood that was not fractionated. Study processing details: A typical sample had around 96,000 TCRs, with about 23,224 to 750,000 overall. TCRdb analysed the 5' RACE reads with MiXCR anew, one entry per CDR3 protein. The authors' filters were not applied to this entry. The sample shows about 140,000 distinct CDR3 sequences, 3.5% to 5% of them seen only once. V lost 2 bases, J lost 4 bases, and 6 bases lay in between. The CDR3 runs 13 residues.

The receptor comes from a female donor in good health. V and J are TRBV12-3 or TRBV12-4 and TRBJ1-5; D gene ambiguous. CDR3 coding DNA: TGTGCCAGCAGTTTATACGAGAATCAGCCCCAGCATTTT. This gives the protein CASSLYENQPQHF.